The 14 T cell receptor beta chains given below trace back to one sample, sequenced in a study of blood T cell repertoires in COVID-19 (dated by TCRdb to the early 2020s). The library came from the immunoSEQ multiplex PCR assay. Drawn from immuneACCESS, this table holds only the in-frame rearrangements with V and J called that TCRdb kept. Clones are partly lost; checked studies trace under half to an unresolved V gene and leave the rest unexplained. The sample table contains about 200,000 clones; only one count was recorded for 86% of them. About 2.2% of the sample is in the top ten clones. The specimen sequenced was peripheral blood. The receptors stem from a woman in her forties or fifties with acute or convalescent COVID-19.

The V call is TRBV10-1, the J call TRBJ2-7; D possibly corresponds to TRBD2 (5 bases). Germline lookup yields CDR1 WNHNN and CDR2 SYGVQD (reference sequence). The ends were cut back, 5 bases at V and 0 bases at J, with 11 bases in the middle. CDR3 length: 14 residues. The CDR3 sequence is CASSRHGSSYEQYF. CDR3 sequence (DNA): TGCGCCAGCAGTCGACATGGGAGCTCCTACGAGCAGTACTTC.

This rearrangement joins TRBV5-4 to TRBJ1-2, with D possibly matching TRBD1 (6 bases). Germline V gene sequence: CDR1 SGHNT, CDR2 YYREEE (reference sequence). The CDR3 is 15 amino acids. V lost 3 bases, J lost 6 bases, and 18 bases lay in between. CDR3 DNA sequence: TGTGCCAGCAGCTGGCGCACAGGGAAGGGGAATGGCTACACCTTC. This sequence encodes CASSWRTGKGNGYTF.

The V call is TRBV7-8, the J call TRBJ1-1; D may be TRBD1 (6 bases). The CDR3 has 16 residues. Trimming took off 4 bases at V and 6 bases at J, with 21 bases between the two ends. Germline lookup yields CDR1 SGHVS and CDR2 FQNEAQ. The CDR3: CASSSRQASRFAEAFF. For the CDR3, the DNA is TGTGCCAGCAGCTCGAGACAGGCCTCACGTTTCGCTGAAGCTTTCTTT.

The chain uses TRBV6-6 and TRBJ1-2, with TRBD1 matching over 7 bases. The J segment lost 1 base and the V segment lost 8 bases, leaving 4 bases of the junction unmatched. The CDR3 has 13 amino acids. Germline V gene sequence: CDR1 MNHNY, CDR2 SVGAGI (reference sequence). The CDR3 region has the DNA TGTGCCAGCTACGGGACAGTTAACTATGGCTACACCTTC. It yields the protein CASYGTVNYGYTF.

The CDR3 spells CASSASADTQYF. CDR3 bases: TGTGCCAGCAGCGCATCGGCAGATACGCAGTATTTT. The genes are TRBV11-3 and TRBJ2-3; D remains ambiguous. The V gene lost 5 bases and the J gene lost 4 bases, with 7 bases spanning the gap. This CDR3 spans 12 amino acids. CDR1 is SGHNT, CDR2 YENEEA, per germline.

The rearrangement uses TRBV30 and TRBJ1-1, with 8 positions matching TRBD1. The CDR3 extends over 15 amino acids. Germline trimming cut 0 bases from V and 5 bases from J; bases unmatched to any gene: 8. The V gene's germline CDR1 is GTSNPN and CDR2 SVGIG (reference sequence). The CDR3 nucleotides read TGTGCCTGGAGTGTAGGGCAGGGGGCTGTGACTGAAGCTTTCTTT. Translating it yields CAWSVGQGAVTEAFF.

This chain joins TRBV7-7 and TRBJ2-1; D is unclear. Germline V CDR1 and CDR2: SSHAT, FNYEAQ (reference sequence). V lost 2 bases and J 5 bases, leaving 10 bases between the germline ends. The CDR3 runs 14 residues. The CDR3 nucleotides read TGTGCCAGCAGCTTATCTCCCATAGACAATGAGCAGTTCTTC. The encoded protein is CASSLSPIDNEQFF.

V usage is TRBV19 and J usage is TRBJ1-6; D may be TRBD1 (5 bases). Germline assignment: CDR1 LNHDA and CDR2 SQIVND (reference sequence). V dropped 7 bases and J dropped 5 bases, with 9 bases sitting between them. The CDR3 sequence is 13 residues long. CDR3 DNA sequence: TGTGCCAGTAATCCGGGGGATAATTCACCCCTCCACTTT. It encodes CASNPGDNSPLHF.

This chain links TRBV12-5 with TRBJ1-2, with D possibly being TRBD1 (6 bases). V lost 0 bases and J lost 7, with 12 bases in between. The CDR3 runs to 14 residues. Germline CDR1 is LGHNT and CDR2 is FRNRAP. CDR3 sequence (DNA): TGTGCTAGTGGTTTGGTTACCCGAGGGGGTGGCTACACCTTC. Translated: CASGLVTRGGGYTF.

V and J are TRBV11-2 and TRBJ2-7, with D perhaps TRBD2 (5 bases). V was cut by 0 bases and J by 5 bases, with 11 bases left in between. This CDR3 spans 14 amino acids. The germline gives CDR1 SGHAT, CDR2 FQNNGV. The CDR3 nucleotides are TGTGCCAGCAGCTTAGAGAGGGCCTTAAACGAGCAGTACTTC. Its translation: CASSLERALNEQYF.

The chain has TRBV16 and TRBJ2-2; D is perhaps TRBD1 (6 bases). This CDR3 is 15 amino acids long. V lost 3 bases to trimming and J lost 2 bases, with 10 bases between them. Per the germline V gene, CDR1 is KGHSY and CDR2 is FQNENV. DNA of the CDR3: TGTGCCAGCAGCCAGAGGACAGCCAACACCGGGGAGCTGTTTTTT. It translates to CASSQRTANTGELFF.

The J gene is TRBJ2-2, the V gene TRBV19; TRBD2 agrees at 10 bases. This CDR3 is built from 18 residues. Germline assignment: CDR1 LNHDA and CDR2 SQIVND (reference sequence). The ends lost 5 bases at V and 0 bases at J; junction bases unmatched: 9. CDR3 nucleotides: TGTGCCAGTAGTCCCCGAGTTAGCGGGAGGACGAACACCGGGGAGCTGTTTTTT. Translation gives CASSPRVSGRTNTGELFF. Filled out from reference TRBV19 and TRBJ2-2, the complete variable domain reads DGGITQSPKYLFRKEGQNVTLSCEQNLNHDAMYWYRQDPGQGLRLIYYSQIVNDFQKGDIAEGYSVSREKKESFPLTVTSAQKNPTAFYLCASSPRVSGRTNTGELFFGEGSRLTVL.

The rearrangement uses TRBV29-1 and TRBJ2-5; 7 bases agree with TRBD2. The V gene's germline CDR1 is SQVTM and CDR2 ANQGSEA. Losses at the gene ends were 6 bases for V and 1 base for J; bases not matched to a gene: 2. There are 12 residues in the CDR3. CDR3 residues: CSVTSAQETQYF. CDR3 nucleotide sequence: TGCAGCGTCACTAGCGCCCAAGAGACCCAGTACTTC.

The chain links TRBV30 to TRBJ1-2, with 9 bases matching TRBD1. Trimming took 3 bases from V and 6 from J; bases not matched to a gene: 2. The CDR3 covers 12 residues. Germline V CDR1 and CDR2: GTSNPN, SVGIG (reference sequence). CDR3 sequence reads: CAWRGTGHGYTF. Written as DNA, the CDR3 is TGTGCCTGGAGGGGGACAGGGCATGGCTACACCTTC.